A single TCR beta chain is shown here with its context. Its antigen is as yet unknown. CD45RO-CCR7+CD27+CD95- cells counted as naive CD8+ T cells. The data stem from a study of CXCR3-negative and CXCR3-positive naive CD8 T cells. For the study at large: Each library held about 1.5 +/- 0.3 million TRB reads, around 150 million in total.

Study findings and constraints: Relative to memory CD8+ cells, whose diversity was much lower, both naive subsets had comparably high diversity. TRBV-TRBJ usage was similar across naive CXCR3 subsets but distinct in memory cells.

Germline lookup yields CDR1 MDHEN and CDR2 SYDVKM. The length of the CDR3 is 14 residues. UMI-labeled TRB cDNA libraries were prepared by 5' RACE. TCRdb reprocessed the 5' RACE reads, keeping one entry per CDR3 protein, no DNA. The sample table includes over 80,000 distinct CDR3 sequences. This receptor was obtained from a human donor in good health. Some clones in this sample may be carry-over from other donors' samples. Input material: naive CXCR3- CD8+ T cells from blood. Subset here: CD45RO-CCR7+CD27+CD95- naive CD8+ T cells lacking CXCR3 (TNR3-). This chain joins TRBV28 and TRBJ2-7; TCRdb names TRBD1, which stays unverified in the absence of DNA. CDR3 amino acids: CASSLYRRGDEQYF.